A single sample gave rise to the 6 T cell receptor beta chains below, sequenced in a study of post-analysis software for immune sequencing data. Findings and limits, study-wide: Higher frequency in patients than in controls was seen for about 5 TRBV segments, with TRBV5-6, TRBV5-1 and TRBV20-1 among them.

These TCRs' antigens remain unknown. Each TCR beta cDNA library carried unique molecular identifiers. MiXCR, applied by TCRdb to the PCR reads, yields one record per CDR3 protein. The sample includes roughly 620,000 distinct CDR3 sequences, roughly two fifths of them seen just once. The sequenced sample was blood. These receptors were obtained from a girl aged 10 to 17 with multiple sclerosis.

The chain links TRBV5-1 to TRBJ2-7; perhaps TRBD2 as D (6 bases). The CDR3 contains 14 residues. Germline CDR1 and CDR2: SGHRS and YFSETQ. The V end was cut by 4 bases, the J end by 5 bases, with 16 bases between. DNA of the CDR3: TGCGCCAGCAGCCTCTGGGGGGTCCTGAACGAGCAGTACTTC. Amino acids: CASSLWGVLNEQYF.

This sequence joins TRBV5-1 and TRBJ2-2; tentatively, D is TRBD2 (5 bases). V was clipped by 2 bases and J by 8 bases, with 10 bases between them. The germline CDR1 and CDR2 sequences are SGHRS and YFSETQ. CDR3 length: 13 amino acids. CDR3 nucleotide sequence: TGCGCCAGCAGCTTCGAGGGCGCTGGGGAGCTGTTTTTT. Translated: CASSFEGAGELFF.

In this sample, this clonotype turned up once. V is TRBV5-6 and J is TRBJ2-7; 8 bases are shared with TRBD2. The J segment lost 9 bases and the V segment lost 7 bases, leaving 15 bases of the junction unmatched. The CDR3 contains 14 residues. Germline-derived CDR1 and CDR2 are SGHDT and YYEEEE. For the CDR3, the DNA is TGTGCCAGCTCTCGAGCGGGGGCCTCCTTCGTGCAGTACTTC. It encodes CASSRAGASFVQYF.

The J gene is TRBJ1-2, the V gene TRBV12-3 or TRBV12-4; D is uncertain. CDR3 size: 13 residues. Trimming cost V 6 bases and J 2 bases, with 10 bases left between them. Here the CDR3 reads CASRRTGNYGYTF. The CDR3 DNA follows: TGTGCCAGCAGACGGACGGGAAACTATGGCTACACCTTC.

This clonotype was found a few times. The CDR3 DNA is TGTGCCAGCAGCCCGACTAGCGGGAGCACCAATGAGCAGTTCTTC. Protein product: CASSPTSGSTNEQFF. The gene calls are TRBV12-3 or TRBV12-4 and TRBJ2-1, with TRBD2 matching 12 bases. The CDR3 consists of 15 residues. Trimming at V came to 6 bases and at J to 6 bases, leaving 6 bases not matched to a gene.

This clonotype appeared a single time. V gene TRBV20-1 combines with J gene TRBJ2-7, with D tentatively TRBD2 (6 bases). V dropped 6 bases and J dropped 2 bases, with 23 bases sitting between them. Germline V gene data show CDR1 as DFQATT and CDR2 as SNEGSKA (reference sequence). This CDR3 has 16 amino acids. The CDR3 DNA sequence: TGCAGTGCCATAACGGGTGAACGCGGGGCGACCTACGAGCAGTACTTC. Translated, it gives CSAITGERGATYEQYF.